The 5 T cell receptor beta chains below all came from one sample that was sequenced in a study of regulatory T cells in long-lasting Graves disease. Time point specified: newly diagnosed GD, antithyroid drugs for less than 3 months. Researchers made the TCR library from RNA that was extracted from PBMCs. iRepertoire HTBI primers and Arm-PCR of CDR3 regions built TCR beta libraries. Each CDR3 protein gets one entry after TCRdb re-called the multiplex PCR reads with MiXCR. The table lists 600,000 to 650,000 distinct CDR3 sequences, 15% to 20% of them singletons. These data also featured in a second study, about T cells in Graves' hyperthyroidism and ophthalmopathy.

The sequencing used peripheral blood mononuclear cells (PBMCs), collected at new diagnosis, from a patient treated with antithyroid drugs. The receptors stem from a woman in her thirties with Graves disease.

This clonotype was observed a few times. The genes are TRBV19 and TRBJ1-4, with no clear D. Deletions cut 5 bases from V and 7 bases from J, with 23 bases between. The CDR3 spans 17 residues. Germline CDR1 reads LNHDA; CDR2 reads SQIVND (reference sequence). The CDR3 reads CASSPGGLGELTEKLFF. DNA of the CDR3: TGTGCCAGTAGTCCAGGCGGCTTGGGAGAGCTGACTGAAAAACTGTTTTTT.

This clonotype occurred many times. The chain employs TRBV19 and TRBJ1-1; D not resolved. This CDR3 comprises 14 residues. V shed 9 bases and J shed 2 bases, with 16 bases lying between them. From germline, CDR1 is LNHDA and CDR2 SQIVND (reference sequence). The CDR3 loop reads CASSPGLLNTEAFF. CDR3 bases: TGTGCCAGCAGCCCCGGGCTGTTAAACACTGAAGCTTTCTTT.

The CDR3 DNA reads TGCAGTGCTAGAGCCCCACCCTACGAGCAGTACTTC. Amino acid sequence: CSARAPPYEQYF. The J gene is TRBJ2-7, the V gene TRBV20-1; D gene ambiguous. V was clipped by 1 base and J by 2 bases, with 6 bases between them. This CDR3 comprises 12 residues. CDR1 DFQATT and CDR2 SNEGSKA come from the germline V gene (reference sequence).

This clonotype was detected only a few times. The CDR3 here is CASSPRGPAVEQFF. The CDR3 DNA follows: TGTGCCAGTAGTCCAAGGGGGCCAGCGGTTGAGCAGTTCTTC. The chain uses TRBV19 and TRBJ2-1, with TRBD1 matching 7 bases. The length of the CDR3 is 14 residues. V trimming: 5 bases; J trimming: 9 bases; junction bases outside the gene matches: 10. Germline values: CDR1 LNHDA, CDR2 SQIVND (reference sequence).

This clonotype occurred a few times. The chain has TRBV29-1 and TRBJ2-1, with 7 nucleotides matching TRBD2. The trim removed 7 bases at V and 3 bases at J, leaving 9 bases unmatched. Germline values: CDR1 SQVTM, CDR2 ANQGSEA. The CDR3 has 14 residues. CDR3: CSAQTSLNYNEQFF. The CDR3, as DNA: TGCAGCGCCCAGACTAGCCTTAACTACAATGAGCAGTTCTTC.